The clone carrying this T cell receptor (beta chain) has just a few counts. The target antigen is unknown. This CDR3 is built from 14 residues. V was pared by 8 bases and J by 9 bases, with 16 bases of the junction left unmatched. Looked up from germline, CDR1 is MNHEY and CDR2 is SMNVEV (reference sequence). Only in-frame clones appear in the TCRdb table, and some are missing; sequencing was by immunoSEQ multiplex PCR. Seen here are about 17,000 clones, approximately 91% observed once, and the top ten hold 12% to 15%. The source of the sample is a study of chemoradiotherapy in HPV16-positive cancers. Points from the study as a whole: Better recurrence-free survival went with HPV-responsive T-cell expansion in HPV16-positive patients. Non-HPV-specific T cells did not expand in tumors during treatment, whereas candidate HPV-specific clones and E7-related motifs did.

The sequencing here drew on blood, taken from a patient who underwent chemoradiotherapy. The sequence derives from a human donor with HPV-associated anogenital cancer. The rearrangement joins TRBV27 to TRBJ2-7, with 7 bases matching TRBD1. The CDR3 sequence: CASRPPGGSTWQYF. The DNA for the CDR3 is TGTGCCAGCCGACCCCCAGGGGGTAGTACTTGGCAGTACTTC.